This T cell receptor (beta chain) was recovered during a study of T cells in localized non-small cell lung cancer. The study's findings and limits: A median of approximately 50 clones ranked among the top 100 in tumor appeared in adjacent lung.

Measured with immunoSEQ multiplex PCR; TCRdb has only the in-frame clones, and not every one. The sample yields around 2,400 clones, roughly 25% seen once. Germline V gives CDR1 SGHTA, CDR2 FQGNSA. Trimming shortened V by 4 bases and J by 6 bases, and 12 bases separated the two germline ends. The CDR3 totals 13 residues. This clone was seen more than once but under ten times. Its specificity is unknown. The origin of this receptor is a male donor at least 60 years old with stage III squamous cell lung carcinoma. The chain joins TRBV7-2 to TRBJ1-2, with D possibly being TRBD1 (6 bases). The material was lung tumor tissue, obtained before any cancer treatment. The CDR3 DNA reads as TGTGCCAGCAGCTGGCTGGGGGCAGATGGCTACACCTTC. It is translated as CASSWLGADGYTF.